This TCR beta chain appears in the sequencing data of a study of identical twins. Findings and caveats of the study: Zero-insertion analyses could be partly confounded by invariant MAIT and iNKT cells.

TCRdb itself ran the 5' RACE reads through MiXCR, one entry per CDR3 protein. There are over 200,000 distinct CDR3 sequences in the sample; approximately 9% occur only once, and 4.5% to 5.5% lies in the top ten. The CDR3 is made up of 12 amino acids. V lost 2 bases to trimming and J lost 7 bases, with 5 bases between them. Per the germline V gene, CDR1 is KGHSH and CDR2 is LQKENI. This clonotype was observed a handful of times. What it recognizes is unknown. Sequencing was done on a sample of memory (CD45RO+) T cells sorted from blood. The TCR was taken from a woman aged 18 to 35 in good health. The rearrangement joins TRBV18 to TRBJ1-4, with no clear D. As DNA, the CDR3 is TGTGCCAGCTCACCATTTCCTGAAAAACTGTTTTTT. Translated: CASSPFPEKLFF.